This note documents a single T cell receptor beta chain sequence. Its antigen specificity is not known. Per-nucleotide qualities are absent, and no much larger clonotype sits a single base away. The time point label corresponds to: before anti-PD-1 therapy. For bulk TCRbeta sequencing, genomic DNA was extracted from tumor biopsies or peripheral blood, and input amounts ranged from roughly 600 ng to 6,004 ng. Histologically proven advanced or metastatic basal or squamous cell carcinoma was present in all patients, all of whom were poor candidates for surgical resection. Of the ten or so patients making up the basal cell carcinoma cohort, roughly 8 underwent bulk tumor TCR sequencing. The immunoSEQ platform was used to carry out deep TCRbeta sequencing. Under the source paper's analysis protocol: Only productive rearrangements were exported from the immunoSEQ Analyzer for further analysis. T cell phenotypes were assigned to bulk TCRbeta clonotypes by matching the clonotypes to single-cell RNA+TCR-seq clones that had the same TCRbeta sequence. Clone enrichment in tumor was calculated as tumor frequency divided by PBMC frequency from bulk TCR sequencing. GLIPH was used to group TCRs into specificity groups, clusters of distinct TCRs likely recognizing common antigens via shared CDR3 motifs. Entries here come from immuneACCESS through TCRdb and include only in-frame sequences with V and J called. Some clones fail to appear in such tables; in the studies checked, an unresolved V gene covers under half of the shortfall, and the cause of the remainder is unknown. D and trimming come from the DNA, and the V and J calls and clone size come from that table. Recorded for this sample are about 33,000 clones; over 75% of them occurred a single time. The ten top clones hold roughly 39% of the sample.

The germline V and J ends show losses of 1 base and 4 bases respectively, and no gene match explains 4 bases of the junction. The germline V gene supplies CDR1 SGHTA and CDR2 FQGNSA. From its cysteine to its phenylalanine, the CDR3 spans 16 amino acids. CDR3 DNA is the only sequence kept; it has 48 bases, read in frame from the first base. The data are from a study of T cells in tumors after PD-1 blockade (dated 2019 in TCRdb). Describing the broader study: Exclusion criteria were prior checkpoint blockade, use of systemic immunosuppressants, or recent radiotherapy or other anti-cancer therapy within 4 weeks. Pembrolizumab 200 mg every 3 weeks or cemiplimab 350 mg every 2 weeks was administered to patients. While on anti-PD-1 treatment, some of the patients also continued taking daily vismodegib 150 mg. An average of around 110,000 TCR templates (range about 24,000-280,000) and around 38,000 unique clonotypes was obtained for peripheral blood samples. Using site-matched tumors from BCC or SCC patients sampled before and after anti-PD-1 therapy, the study carried out paired single-cell RNA and TCR sequencing. To compare clonotypes in blood versus tumor, bulk TCR sequencing was run on under 11 peripheral blood samples drawn from several patients. RECIST version 1.1 was used to assess clinical response.

Findings and caveats that apply to the study as a whole: Where the novel T cell clones came from was not identified, and possible sources could include lymphoid organs or rare unexpanded clones inside the tumor or in the tumor periphery. Roughly two fifths of the TCR clonotypes from tumors also showed up in blood, and some novel exhausted tumor clones were present in pre-treatment blood, which suggests peripheral recruitment.

Source: PBMCs, taken before anti-PD-1 treatment. The receptor's source is a human donor with basal cell carcinoma. Recombination linked TRBV7-2 to TRBJ2-7; 13 bases in between match TRBD2. Read as DNA, the sequence is TGTGCCAGCAGCTTAGGGACTAGCGGGAGAGGGTACGAGCAGTACTTC. Translated, it gives CASSLGTSGRGYEQYF.